This T cell receptor (beta chain) was recorded in a study of blood T cells in healthy people across ages. A second roughly 6 to 12 cycle PCR used barcoded and J-beta primers. TCRdb called the 5' RACE reads again in MiXCR, with one record for every CDR3 protein. The sample has 800,000 to 950,000 distinct CDR3 sequences, 25% to 30% seen once. Overall study results and limits: Long-lived donors carried more naive CD4+ cells and greater diversity than aged donors.

The V and J ends lost 2 bases and 3 bases respectively, with 13 bases between them. The CDR3 is 15 amino acids. In germline, CDR1 is MDHEN, CDR2 SYDVKM. As regards this clonotype: The antigen remains unidentified.

The sample also formed part of further work on T cells of mothers and their children. That paper notes: Study donors consisted of a few healthy Caucasian mothers and their six children. For the second PCR, the M1S primer put in sample barcodes and 2-4 random nucleotides.

Sequencing used blood. The receptor was isolated from a woman between 35 and 50 years old in good health. The V and J genes are TRBV28 and TRBJ2-5; perhaps D is TRBD1 or TRBD2 (5 bases each). The CDR3: CASSLVRGAEETQYF. In DNA form, the CDR3 reads TGTGCCAGCAGTTTAGTCCGGGGCGCGGAAGAGACCCAGTACTTC. Complete variable domain (other parts from reference TRBV28 and TRBJ2-5): DVKVTQSSRYLVKRTGEKVFLECVQDMDHENMFWYRQDPGLGLRLIYFSYDVKMKEKGDIPEGYSVSREKKERFSLILESASTNQTSMYLCASSLVRGAEETQYFGPGTRLLVL.